This T cell receptor (beta chain) comes out of a study of cytomegalovirus exposure and HLA in healthy donors. With respect to this clone: Its antigen is as yet unknown.

These donors were members of the approximately 120-subject validation cohort, a group separate from the roughly 700-subject first cohort. With 6 bases removed from V and 7 bases from J, the gap between germline ends came to 15 bases. Germline CDR1 is LNHDA and CDR2 is SQIVND (reference sequence). The CDR3 loop spans 13 amino acids. Some clones are missing from TCRdb's copy, which holds only in-frame ones; the method was immunoSEQ multiplex PCR. Among roughly 240,000 clones, just under 90% were seen once, and the ten largest hold approximately 2.5%. Notes on the study in general: The study found most TCR sequences rare, yet found some public TCRs in many donors. The tendency of first-cohort TCR clusters to co-occur in the 120 validation repertoires was the finding of a later analysis. Cytomegalovirus association was assigned to about 150 TCR beta chains.

This clonotype originated in a man younger than 35 in good health and CMV-seronegative. The chain has TRBV19 and TRBJ1-2; possibly TRBD1 for D (6 bases). Sequenced input: PBMCs. The CDR3 coding sequence is TGTGCCAGTAGCACGCGGGGGGCGGTTGGCTACACCTTC. Translation gives CASSTRGAVGYTF.